The 26 T cell receptor beta chains in this list originate from one sample, sequenced in a study of T-cell reconstitution after alpha-beta-depleted transplantation in children. For TCRbeta, the library was prepared with unique molecular identifiers. TCRdb re-analysed the PCR reads in MiXCR, keeping a single row per CDR3 protein. Altogether approximately 400,000 distinct CDR3 sequences are present, roughly a tenth being singletons, with the ten largest covering about 5%. The sample consisted of PBMCs from the stem cell graft donor, taken from the stem cell graft. All receptors come from a human donor who donated a stem cell graft to a child with acute myeloid leukemia.

Only a few counts were recorded for this clonotype. V usage is TRBV12-3 or TRBV12-4 and J usage is TRBJ2-5; TRBD2 matches at 8 bases. This CDR3 comprises 14 residues. Trimming at V came to 7 bases and at J to 7 bases, leaving 11 bases not matched to a gene. CDR3 DNA: TGTGCCAGCACCCCAGAGAGGGCGGGGGGGACCCAGTACTTC. Translation gives CASTPERAGGTQYF.

This clonotype appeared a few times. V gene TRBV5-1 combines with J gene TRBJ2-3; no firm D call. The germline V gene has CDR1 SGHRS and CDR2 YFSETQ. Deletions cut 2 bases from V and 2 bases from J, with 6 bases between. The CDR3 consists of 13 residues. This CDR3 is CASSLNPTDTQYF. The CDR3 DNA reads as TGCGCCAGCAGCTTAAATCCCACAGATACGCAGTATTTT.

V gene TRBV7-9 combines with J gene TRBJ2-2, with a possible D match to TRBD2 (5 bases). With 6 bases removed from V and 7 bases from J, the gap between germline ends came to 18 bases. Germline CDR1 and CDR2: SEHNR and FQNEAQ (reference sequence). This CDR3 has 15 amino acids. CDR3 residues: CASRTLWGDGGELFF. The CDR3 DNA sequence: TGTGCCAGCAGAACGTTGTGGGGAGATGGCGGGGAGCTGTTTTTT.

V and J are TRBV4-2 and TRBJ2-1; D tentatively fits TRBD1 or TRBD2 (5 bases each). Trimming took 1 base from V and 10 from J, leaving 11 bases between them. CDR3 length: 13 amino acids. Germline CDR1 reads LGHNA; CDR2 reads YNFKEQ. DNA for the CDR3: TGTGCCAGCAGCCAAGTCAGAGGGGAAGAGCAGTTCTTC. Encoded protein: CASSQVRGEEQFF.

A remark on this clonotype: The junction departs from the called germline gene at one end, perhaps through a read error. The chain is built from TRBV13 and TRBJ2-6, with D possibly matching TRBD1 (5 bases). This CDR3 is built from 15 residues. From germline, CDR1 is PRHDT and CDR2 FYEKMQ (reference sequence). CDR3 protein: CASSLGSSGANGLTF. The CDR3 region has the DNA TGTGCCAGCAGCTTAGGGTCCTCTGGGGCCAACGGCCTGACTTTC.

This clonotype was counted ten times or more. The rearrangement links TRBV12-3 or TRBV12-4 to TRBJ1-1; TRBD1 aligns across 7 bases. This CDR3 has 15 amino acids. V was clipped by 4 bases and J by 5 bases; unmatched bases: 10. The CDR3 region has the DNA TGTGCCAGCAGTTCCTCAGGGACAGCGGGGACTGAAGCTTTCTTT. Translation gives CASSSSGTAGTEAFF.

This clonotype was seen ten or more times. The rearrangement uses TRBV20-1 and TRBJ2-1; 7 bases align to TRBD2. Unmatched junction bases numbered 7, after V lost 5 bases and J lost 3 bases. CDR3 length equals 14 residues. Germline V CDR1 and CDR2: DFQATT, SNEGSKA (reference sequence). The chain's CDR3 is CSAGGGRDYNEQFF. The CDR3 nucleotides read TGCAGTGCTGGGGGGGGTCGGGACTACAATGAGCAGTTCTTC.

This clonotype was seen many times. V and J are TRBV29-1 and TRBJ2-1; no firm D call. V was clipped by 4 bases and J by 0 bases, with 10 bases between them. Looked up from germline, CDR1 is SQVTM and CDR2 is ANQGSEA. There are 14 residues in the CDR3. As DNA, the CDR3 is TGCAGCGTTGTTTCAACTATCTCCTACAATGAGCAGTTCTTC. Translation: CSVVSTISYNEQFF.

This clonotype showed up just a few times. The gene calls are TRBV5-1 and TRBJ1-1; D gene unclear. The germline V and J ends were trimmed by 4 bases and 6 bases, with 13 bases remaining between them. Germline V gene data show CDR1 as SGHRS and CDR2 as YFSETQ. CDR3 length: 13 residues. DNA of the CDR3: TGCGCCAGCAGCCCGGAGCTGGTGGCTGAAGCTTTCTTT. This encodes CASSPELVAEAFF.

This clonotype was recorded a few times. The rearrangement uses TRBV11-2 and TRBJ1-2; 7 nucleotides align to TRBD1. With 4 bases clipped from V and 0 bases from J, the junction kept 11 bases outside the gene matches. CDR1 is SGHAT, CDR2 FQNNGV, per germline. CDR3 length: 17 residues. CDR3 sequence: CASSYGTEVYTNYGYTF. The CDR3 DNA sequence: TGTGCCAGCAGCTACGGGACAGAGGTTTACACTAACTATGGCTACACCTTC.

The rearrangement uses TRBV15 and TRBJ2-5, with D maybe TRBD2 (5 bases). Per germline, CDR1 LNHNV and CDR2 YYDKDF (reference sequence). Trimming stripped 3 bases from V and 5 bases from J, with 10 bases between. The CDR3 has 13 residues. CDR3 DNA: TGTGCCACCAGCAGGTCGACGGGGGAGACCCAGTACTTC. It encodes CATSRSTGETQYF.

The V gene is TRBV7-6, the J gene TRBJ1-3; possibly TRBD1 for D (5 bases). Looked up from germline, CDR1 is SGHVS and CDR2 is FNYEAQ. This CDR3 spans 13 amino acids. Trimming cost V 4 bases and J 7 bases, with 11 bases left between them. The CDR3 nucleotides read TGTGCCAGCAGCTCGATGGGGGGTAACACCATATATTTT. Translating it yields CASSSMGGNTIYF.

V and J are TRBV27 and TRBJ2-1; D is perhaps TRBD1 (6 bases). The CDR3 is made up of 14 amino acids. V lost 4 bases and J lost 4, with 11 bases in between. Germline V CDR1 and CDR2: MNHEY, SMNVEV (reference sequence). CDR3 bases: TGTGCCAGCAGTTGGGCAGGGGTTTACAATGAGCAGTTCTTC. The encoded protein is CASSWAGVYNEQFF.

The sample holds a few counts of this clonotype. The CDR3 DNA sequence: TGCAGTGCTACGGGGCTAGCCTGGGAGACCCAGTACTTC. This sequence encodes CSATGLAWETQYF. The chain links TRBV20-1 to TRBJ2-5, with D perhaps being TRBD1 or TRBD2 (5 bases each). The germline V gene encodes CDR1 DFQATT and CDR2 SNEGSKA (reference sequence). With 4 bases removed from V and 5 bases from J, the gap between germline ends came to 14 bases. The CDR3 extends over 13 amino acids.

This chain joins TRBV6-1 and TRBJ2-6; D is possibly TRBD1 (6 bases). CDR3 size: 18 residues. CDR1 is MNHNS and CDR2 is SASEGT in the germline V gene. V was pared by 6 bases and J by 0 bases, with 18 bases between. CDR3 residues: CASRAQGPLSSGANVLTF. DNA for the CDR3: TGTGCCAGCAGAGCACAGGGTCCTCTTTCCTCTGGGGCCAACGTCCTGACTTTC.

This chain links TRBV6-1 with TRBJ2-3; a possible D gene is TRBD2 (6 bases). The CDR3 spans 15 residues. The ends were cut back, 5 bases at V and 5 bases at J, with 17 bases in the middle. CDR1 is MNHNS, CDR2 SASEGT, per germline. The CDR3 DNA reads TGTGCCAGCAGTCCTCCAGGAGGGCCTGGAGATACGCAGTATTTT. It translates to CASSPPGGPGDTQYF.

This clonotype came up a few times. The chain combines TRBV5-5 with TRBJ2-7; 8 positions agree with TRBD1. Trimming at V came to 4 bases and at J to 0 bases, leaving 6 bases not matched to a gene. The CDR3 is made up of 15 amino acids. In germline, CDR1 is SGHKS, CDR2 YYEKEE (reference sequence). The CDR3 loop is CASSPGQGISYEQYF. CDR3 coding DNA: TGTGCCAGCAGCCCCGGACAGGGAATCTCCTACGAGCAGTACTTC.

This clonotype has just a few counts. The chain couples TRBV15 to TRBJ1-2, with 7 bases aligning to TRBD1. In germline, CDR1 is LNHNV, CDR2 YYDKDF (reference sequence). This CDR3 region has 15 residues. J lost 7 bases, V lost 0 bases, and 8 bases had no gene match. CDR3 sequence reads: CATSRDLGGGFGYTF. In DNA form, the CDR3 reads TGTGCCACCAGCAGAGATCTGGGAGGGGGCTTTGGCTACACCTTC.

The rearrangement uses TRBV30 and TRBJ1-5; D is perhaps TRBD1 (5 bases). This CDR3 has 15 residues. V dropped 1 base and J dropped 0 bases, with 10 bases sitting between them. From germline, CDR1 is GTSNPN and CDR2 SVGIG (reference sequence). CDR3 sequence reads: CAWSEDGASNQPQHF. The CDR3 nucleotides are TGTGCCTGGAGTGAGGACGGGGCTAGCAATCAGCCCCAGCATTTT.

This chain links TRBV20-1 with TRBJ1-3; D is ambiguous. The germline CDR1 and CDR2 sequences are DFQATT and SNEGSKA (reference sequence). This CDR3 region has 12 residues. V was cut by 3 bases and J by 7 bases, with 10 bases left in between. The CDR3 region is CSASDGINTIYF. DNA of the CDR3: TGCAGTGCTAGTGACGGGATCAACACCATATATTTT.

This clonotype was picked up a small number of times. This sequence joins TRBV7-2 and TRBJ2-7, with TRBD2 matching over 8 bases. Trimming cost V 0 bases and J 2 bases; bases outside gene matches: 3. There are 15 residues in the CDR3. Looked up from germline, CDR1 is SGHTA and CDR2 is FQGNSA. CDR3 in amino acids: CASSLAGLVPYEQYF. The CDR3 DNA reads as TGTGCCAGCAGCTTAGCGGGACTAGTTCCCTACGAGCAGTACTTC.

Only a few counts were recorded for this clonotype. The chain is built from TRBV7-8 and TRBJ2-3, with D hard to call. The V and J ends lost 5 bases and 1 base respectively, with 10 bases between them. The CDR3 is made up of 14 amino acids. Germline V gene sequence: CDR1 SGHVS, CDR2 FQNEAQ. CDR3 in DNA: TGTGCCAGCAGCCCGGACCCTGGCACAGATACGCAGTATTTT. Translated: CASSPDPGTDTQYF.

This clonotype occurred many times. This chain joins TRBV6-5 and TRBJ1-2; no definite D call. Germline V gene data show CDR1 as MNHEY and CDR2 as SVGAGI. Trimming stripped 0 bases from V and 6 bases from J, with 14 bases between. This CDR3 has 15 amino acids. CDR3 protein: CASSYSGTLPHGYTF. CDR3 nucleotides: TGTGCCAGCAGTTACTCAGGCACACTCCCCCATGGCTACACCTTC.

This clonotype was counted only a few times. This rearrangement joins TRBV2 to TRBJ1-5, with 9 positions matching TRBD1. The CDR3 covers 14 residues. V lost 4 bases and J lost 7; bases outside the gene matches: 5. Looked up from germline, CDR1 is SNHLY and CDR2 is FYNNEI. The CDR3 here is CASSGTGAGQPQHF. For the CDR3, the DNA is TGTGCCAGCAGTGGGACAGGGGCAGGGCAGCCCCAGCATTTT. Based on the CDR3 plus reference TRBV2 and TRBJ1-5, the full variable domain is EPEVTQTPSHQVTQMGQEVILRCVPISNHLYFYWYRQILGQKVEFLVSFYNNEISEKSEIFDDQFSVERPDGSNFTLKIRSTKLEDSAMYFCASSGTGAGQPQHFGDGTRLSIL.

The J gene is TRBJ2-3, the V gene TRBV20-1; 7 bases fit TRBD1. Per germline, CDR1 DFQATT and CDR2 SNEGSKA (reference sequence). This CDR3 contains 13 residues. Trimming removed 6 bases from V and 3 bases from J; junction bases left unmatched: 6. The CDR3 region has the DNA TGCAGTGCACCAGACAGGGCTACAGATACGCAGTATTTT. It is translated as CSAPDRATDTQYF.

This clonotype occurred a few times. This chain links TRBV11-2 with TRBJ2-1; D uncertain. Trimming took 2 bases from V and 10 from J, leaving 3 bases between them. Germline V gene sequence: CDR1 SGHAT, CDR2 FQNNGV. There are 10 residues in the CDR3. The CDR3 DNA reads TGTGCCAGCAGCTTAAGCGAGCAGTTCTTC. It yields the protein CASSLSEQFF.